These 27 T cell receptor beta chains came from one sample sequenced in a study of spatial heterogeneity in lung cancer. TCRdb re-called the 5' RACE reads with MiXCR, one entry per CDR3 protein. The sample records 82,000 or so distinct CDR3 sequences, roughly 12% being singletons. The time point here: sample taken at primary tumor resection. The authors sequenced whole RNA from tumor, nontumor lung or frozen PBMC without sorting. Sequencing was performed on PBMCs, taken at surgery. The receptor set was obtained from a male donor with early-stage non-small cell lung cancer.

This clonotype showed up just a few times. The V and J genes are TRBV7-9 and TRBJ2-7, with D perhaps assigned TRBD1 or TRBD2 (5 bases each). V dropped 5 bases and J dropped 4 bases, with 9 bases sitting between them. The CDR3 runs 12 residues. Germline V CDR1 and CDR2: SEHNR, FQNEAQ (reference sequence). The CDR3 sequence is CASSPGAYEQYF. The CDR3 region has the DNA TGTGCCAGCAGCCCCGGGGCGTACGAGCAGTACTTC.

J is TRBJ2-5 and V is TRBV24-1, with D possibly being TRBD1 or TRBD2 (6 bases each). V lost 4 bases to trimming and J lost 1 base, with 15 bases between them. CDR1 and CDR2 from the germline V gene are KGHDR and SFDVKD. CDR3 size: 16 residues. In DNA, the CDR3 is TGTGCCACCAGTGACTCTTACGGAGGGGGCCAAGAGACCCAGTACTTC. Protein sequence: CATSDSYGGGQETQYF.

This clonotype was found a few times. V usage is TRBV19 and J usage is TRBJ1-2; D might be TRBD1 (6 bases). Germline-derived CDR1 and CDR2 are LNHDA and SQIVND (reference sequence). This CDR3 contains 13 residues. V shed 2 bases and J shed 6 bases, with 10 bases lying between them. CDR3 DNA sequence: TGTGCCAGTAGTATAAACAGGGAAGATGGCTACACCTTC. Translation: CASSINREDGYTF. The full variable domain, its missing parts supplied by reference TRBV19 and TRBJ1-2, is DGGITQSPKYLFRKEGQNVTLSCEQNLNHDAMYWYRQDPGQGLRLIYYSQIVNDFQKGDIAEGYSVSREKKESFPLTVTSAQKNPTAFYLCASSINREDGYTFGSGTRLTVV.

This clonotype has more than one count but fewer than ten. The gene calls are TRBV12-3 or TRBV12-4 and TRBJ2-2, with D perhaps given as TRBD1 or TRBD2 (5 bases each). The V end lost 4 bases, the J end lost 0 bases, and 12 bases lay between the germline ends. This CDR3 comprises 16 residues. The CDR3 reads CASSSGWGSNTGELFF. Here the CDR3 DNA reads TGTGCCAGCAGTTCGGGGTGGGGCTCGAACACCGGGGAGCTGTTTTTT.

This clonotype was counted between two and nine times. The chain links TRBV28 to TRBJ1-5, with a possible D match to TRBD1 (5 bases). CDR1 is MDHEN and CDR2 is SYDVKM in the germline V gene. V dropped 6 bases and J dropped 6 bases, with 15 bases sitting between them. The CDR3 has 14 amino acids. The CDR3 sequence is CASSLGGSRQPQHF. CDR3 DNA sequence: TGTGCCAGCAGCTTGGGGGGATCGCGTCAGCCCCAGCATTTT.

The chain links TRBV9 to TRBJ2-7; no clear D. The CDR3 has 13 amino acids. The germline V gene encodes CDR1 SGDLS and CDR2 YYNGEE. V dropped 0 bases and J dropped 5 bases, with 9 bases sitting between them. CDR3 in DNA: TGTGCCAGCAGCGTAGACCCGGAAGACGAGCAGTACTTC. Translating it yields CASSVDPEDEQYF.

V and J are TRBV3-1 and TRBJ2-1, with a possible D match to TRBD1 (6 bases). Germline-derived CDR1 and CDR2 are LGHDT and YNNKEL (reference sequence). There are 15 residues in the CDR3. Trimming stripped 4 bases from V and 5 bases from J, with 15 bases between. CDR3 sequence (DNA): TGTGCCAGCAGCCCACAGGGAGCTCTTAACAATGAGCAGTTCTTC. Encoded protein: CASSPQGALNNEQFF.

The chain couples TRBV4-1 to TRBJ2-1, with 9 bases fitting TRBD2. The ends lost 0 bases at V and 12 bases at J; junction bases unmatched: 6. CDR3 size: 14 residues. Germline V gene lookup returns CDR1 MGHRA and CDR2 YSYEKL. The DNA of the CDR3 is TGCGCCAGCAGCCAAGAAGGTCCGACTAGCGGGCAGTTCTTC. It codes for CASSQEGPTSGQFF.

This clonotype was detected a few times. This sequence joins TRBV6-1 and TRBJ1-1, with a possible D match to TRBD1 (5 bases). CDR1 is MNHNS and CDR2 is SASEGT in the germline V gene. The CDR3 consists of 14 residues. V lost 4 bases, J lost 1 base, and 10 bases lay in between. The CDR3 spells CASSGDVQNTEAFF. The CDR3, as DNA: TGTGCCAGCAGTGGGGACGTTCAGAACACTGAAGCTTTCTTT.

The gene calls are TRBV13 and TRBJ2-7; 7 bases map to TRBD2. This CDR3 contains 14 residues. Unmatched junction bases numbered 3, after V lost 2 bases and J lost 2 bases. Per the germline V gene, CDR1 is PRHDT and CDR2 is FYEKMQ (reference sequence). CDR3 residues: CASSLRLATYEQYF. As DNA, the CDR3 is TGTGCCAGCAGCTTAAGACTAGCAACCTACGAGCAGTACTTC.

The J gene is TRBJ2-3, the V gene TRBV20-1; D gene ambiguous. Germline lookup yields CDR1 DFQATT and CDR2 SNEGSKA (reference sequence). With 4 bases removed from V and 4 bases from J, the gap between germline ends came to 18 bases. The CDR3 has 15 amino acids. In DNA, the CDR3 is TGCAGTGCTAAATTGACGGATACTCCCCCAGATACGCAGTATTTT. Amino acid sequence: CSAKLTDTPPDTQYF.

The chain combines TRBV25-1 with TRBJ2-6; no clear D gene. Germline lookup yields CDR1 MGHDK and CDR2 SYGVNS. The CDR3 extends over 13 amino acids. Deletions cut 8 bases from V and 0 bases from J, with 5 bases between. CDR3 in amino acids: CASSDSGANVLTF. The CDR3 nucleotides are TGTGCCAGCTCCGACTCTGGGGCCAACGTCCTGACTTTC.

V usage is TRBV4-1 and J usage is TRBJ2-1; D possibly corresponds to TRBD1 (6 bases). This CDR3 is built from 14 residues. V was cut by 9 bases and J by 7 bases, with 19 bases left in between. Germline V gene sequence: CDR1 MGHRA, CDR2 YSYEKL. CDR3 loop: CASRGAGVENEQFF. The CDR3 DNA follows: TGCGCCAGTCGAGGGGCAGGGGTGGAGAATGAGCAGTTCTTC.

The chain links TRBV2 to TRBJ2-1; no clear D gene. Per germline, CDR1 SNHLY and CDR2 FYNNEI. V was trimmed by 6 bases and J by 2 bases, leaving 14 bases between them. The CDR3 totals 15 residues. CDR3 residues: CASRVELGPYNEQFF. The CDR3 DNA follows: TGTGCCAGCAGAGTAGAGCTGGGCCCCTACAATGAGCAGTTCTTC. Looking up the rest from reference TRBV2 and TRBJ2-1 gives the full variable domain: EPEVTQTPSHQVTQMGQEVILRCVPISNHLYFYWYRQILGQKVEFLVSFYNNEISEKSEIFDDQFSVERPDGSNFTLKIRSTKLEDSAMYFCASRVELGPYNEQFFGPGTRLTVL.

Only a few counts were recorded for this clonotype. The chain uses TRBV12-3 or TRBV12-4 and TRBJ2-1; no reliable D call. The CDR3 runs 14 residues. V was pared by 4 bases and J by 15 bases, with 22 bases between. The DNA for the CDR3 is TGTGCCAGCAGTTCCTACTCCCTTTCCAGGACGCCGTTCTTC. Protein: CASSSYSLSRTPFF.

This clonotype was observed at least ten times. The rearrangement uses TRBV7-2 and TRBJ2-7; weak D call: TRBD2 (6 bases). The ends were cut back, 3 bases at V and 2 bases at J, with 11 bases in the middle. Looked up from germline, CDR1 is SGHTA and CDR2 is FQGNSA. The CDR3 length is 14 residues. The CDR3 protein is CASSLEGATYEQYF. The CDR3, as DNA: TGTGCCAGCAGCTTGGAGGGTGCTACCTACGAGCAGTACTTC. The complete variable domain, with remaining parts taken from reference TRBV7-2 and TRBJ2-7, reads GAGVSQSPSNKVTEKGKDVELRCDPISGHTALYWYRQSLGQGLEFLIYFQGNSAPDKSGLPSDRFSAERTGGSVSTLTIQRTQQEDSAVYLCASSLEGATYEQYFGPGTRLTVT.

The table lists this clonotype with a few counts. This chain links TRBV5-1 with TRBJ2-5; TRBD1 matches 7 bases. The CDR3 consists of 15 residues. Unmatched junction bases numbered 9, after V lost 2 bases and J lost 5 bases. The germline gives CDR1 SGHRS, CDR2 YFSETQ. The CDR3 reads CASSFSDRSRETQYF. The CDR3, as DNA: TGCGCCAGCAGCTTTTCGGACAGGTCGAGGGAGACCCAGTACTTC.

This clonotype has just a few counts. The rearrangement uses TRBV3-1 and TRBJ2-5, with 8 positions matching TRBD1. V was clipped by 1 base and J by 1 base; unmatched bases: 5. The CDR3 length is 16 residues. Germline V gene data show CDR1 as LGHDT and CDR2 as YNNKEL (reference sequence). The CDR3 nucleotides read TGTGCCAGCAGCCAAGGAACCACAGGGGGCCAAGAGACCCAGTACTTC. Translation: CASSQGTTGGQETQYF.

The rearrangement links TRBV2 to TRBJ2-3, with D unclear. V lost 7 bases to trimming and J lost 2 bases, with 10 bases between them. Germline V gives CDR1 SNHLY, CDR2 FYNNEI. The CDR3 runs 13 residues. The CDR3, as DNA: TGTGCCAGCAAGGAGTTTAACACAGATACGCAGTATTTT. Its protein is CASKEFNTDTQYF.

The V call is TRBV18, the J call TRBJ2-2; D is uncertain. V was trimmed by 0 bases and J by 5 bases, leaving 7 bases between them. There are 14 residues in the CDR3. Per the germline V gene, CDR1 is KGHSH and CDR2 is LQKENI. CDR3 region: CASSPPIRTGELFF. The CDR3 coding sequence is TGTGCCAGCTCACCACCGATACGTACCGGGGAGCTGTTTTTT.

This clonotype appeared a few times. The chain has TRBV29-1 and TRBJ2-5; D ambiguous. The CDR3 covers 11 residues. V lost 0 bases and J lost 4, with 3 bases in between. The V gene's germline CDR1 is SQVTM and CDR2 ANQGSEA. CDR3 nucleotides: TGCAGCGTTGAAGACACAGAGACCCAGTACTTC. Its translation: CSVEDTETQYF.

V and J are TRBV6-5 and TRBJ2-5, with D possibly matching TRBD2 (6 bases). Trimming stripped 5 bases from V and 2 bases from J, with 18 bases between. Germline V gene sequence: CDR1 MNHEY, CDR2 SVGAGI. The CDR3 is made up of 16 amino acids. The CDR3 nucleotides are TGTGCCAGCAGTCGATCCCTTACTAGCTTACAAGAGACCCAGTACTTC. This encodes CASSRSLTSLQETQYF.

The chain carries TRBV6-4 and TRBJ2-2; 7 bases align to TRBD2. Per the germline V gene, CDR1 is MRHNA and CDR2 is SNTAGT. There are 15 residues in the CDR3. V gave up 6 bases and J gave up 5 bases; unmatched junction bases: 9. The CDR3 loop is CASRMEAGRTGELFF. The DNA for the CDR3 is TGTGCCAGCAGAATGGAAGCGGGAAGGACCGGGGAGCTGTTTTTT.

This clonotype occurred a few times. This chain connects TRBV19 to TRBJ2-5; no clear D gene. Trimming took 5 bases from V and 5 from J, leaving 15 bases between them. The CDR3 runs 14 residues. From germline, CDR1 is LNHDA and CDR2 SQIVND (reference sequence). The CDR3 nucleotides read TGTGCCAGTAGTTCCTTTGAGCGTCGGGAGACCCAGTACTTC. Residues: CASSSFERRETQYF. Looking up the rest from reference TRBV19 and TRBJ2-5 gives the full variable domain: DGGITQSPKYLFRKEGQNVTLSCEQNLNHDAMYWYRQDPGQGLRLIYYSQIVNDFQKGDIAEGYSVSREKKESFPLTVTSAQKNPTAFYLCASSSFERRETQYFGPGTRLLVL.

The chain uses TRBV6-1 and TRBJ1-5, with D unresolved. V lost 6 bases, J lost 0 bases, and 6 bases lay in between. CDR1 is MNHNS and CDR2 is SASEGT in the germline V gene. The CDR3 runs to 13 residues. The CDR3 nucleotides read TGTGCCAGCAGCGAATATAGCAATCAGCCCCAGCATTTT. Translating gives CASSEYSNQPQHF.

On this clonotype itself: This may come from a read error, since a much larger clone is one base off. The chain combines TRBV9 with TRBJ1-1; D is undetermined. CDR3 length: 14 amino acids. The V end was cut by 0 bases, the J end by 4 bases, with 10 bases between. CDR1 and CDR2 (germline): SGDLS, YYNGEE. CDR3: CASSVDFGSTEAFF. CDR3 DNA: TGTGCCAGCAGCGTAGACTTCGGGAGCACTGAAGCTTTCTTT.

This clonotype was counted a few times. The chain combines TRBV6-5 with TRBJ1-5; D is undetermined. Germline values: CDR1 MNHEY, CDR2 SVGAGI. Trimming removed 3 bases at V and 0 bases at J, with 3 bases between. The CDR3 contains 13 residues. CDR3 nucleotides: TGTGCCAGCAGTTATGATAGCAATCAGCCCCAGCATTTT. Residues: CASSYDSNQPQHF.